What follows describes a single TCR beta chain. Its antigen remains unidentified. The data stem from a study of T cell responses to AZD1222 COVID-19 vaccine. General study findings and limits: Baseline seropositives among AZD1222 recipients totaled only 5 to 7. Distributed over spike, vaccine-associated CD4 TCRs predominated at 160-218 and 743-854. Repertoire sampling happened only post peak T cell response. There were mostly white British donors and more females than males, and clonal diversity was possibly underestimated.

Libraries were prepared by immunoSEQ multiplex PCR; TCRdb keeps only in-frame clonotypes and omits some of them. In the table there are more than 80,000 clones, 90% of which are singletons. CDR3 length: 15 amino acids. V lost 1 base and J lost 4; bases outside the gene matches: 4. Looked up from germline, CDR1 is MGHRA and CDR2 is YSYEKL. The source was peripheral blood, collected 28 days after the second AZD1222 dose. This sequence was found in an adult who received the AZD1222 COVID-19 vaccine. This sequence joins TRBV4-1 and TRBJ1-5, with 7 bases identical to TRBD1. CDR3 nucleotide sequence: TGCGCCAGCAGCCAAGTGGCAGGGGGTAATCAGCCCCAGCATTTT. It encodes CASSQVAGGNQPQHF.